Below, one T cell receptor beta chain is given with its context. Its antigen is not known. Lysates of CMV-infected fibroblasts at approximately 9.4 ug/mL stimulated these cells. CD40L-negative CD69-negative CD45RO-high memory CD4+ T cells were sorted as populations depleted of antigen-responding cells. Suppressive ART was started during chronic HIV-1 infection in these adults. Donors had CD4+ T cell counts above 400 cells/uL and were CMV-seropositive. This was the immunoSEQ version 4 assay in survey mode. Clones were sequenced by immunoSEQ multiplex PCR, and TCRdb holds only the in-frame ones, with some missing. The repertoire holds 48,000 or so clones, around 72% seen once, with 3% in the top ten. The sample comes from a study of persistence of HIV-infected CD4 T cells. Whole-study context: Donors were ART-treated; their CMV- and Gag-responding CD4+ T cells were isolated.

Study-wide results and limits: CMV- and Gag-responding cells had lower TCRbeta richness than CD3/CD28-responding cells.

The CDR3 length is 13 residues. Between the trimmed V and J ends, which lost 0 bases and 7 bases, there was a span of 4 bases. In germline, CDR1 is LGHNA, CDR2 YSLEER. Source: CD4+ T cells sorted from PBMCs after 18-hour stimulation, taken from a patient who received antiretroviral therapy. This clonotype was sampled from an adult man with HIV who was CMV-seropositive. The chain employs TRBV4-3 and TRBJ1-6; D gene unclear. The CDR3 loop is CASSQDANSPLHF. For the CDR3, the DNA is TGCGCCAGCAGCCAAGATGCAAATTCACCCCTCCACTTT.